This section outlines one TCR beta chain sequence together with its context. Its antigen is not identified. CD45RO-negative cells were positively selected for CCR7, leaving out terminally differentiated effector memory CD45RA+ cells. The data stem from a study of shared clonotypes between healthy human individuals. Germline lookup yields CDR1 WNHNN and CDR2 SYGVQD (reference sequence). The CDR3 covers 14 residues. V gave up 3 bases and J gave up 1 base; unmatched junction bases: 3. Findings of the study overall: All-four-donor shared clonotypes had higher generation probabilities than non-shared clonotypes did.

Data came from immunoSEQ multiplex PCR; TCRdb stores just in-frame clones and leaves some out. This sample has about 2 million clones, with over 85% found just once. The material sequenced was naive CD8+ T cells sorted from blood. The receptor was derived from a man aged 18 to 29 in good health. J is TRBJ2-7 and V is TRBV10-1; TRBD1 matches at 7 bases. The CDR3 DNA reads TGCGCCAGCAGTGATTGGGGACAGTCCTACGAGCAGTACTTC. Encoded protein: CASSDWGQSYEQYF.